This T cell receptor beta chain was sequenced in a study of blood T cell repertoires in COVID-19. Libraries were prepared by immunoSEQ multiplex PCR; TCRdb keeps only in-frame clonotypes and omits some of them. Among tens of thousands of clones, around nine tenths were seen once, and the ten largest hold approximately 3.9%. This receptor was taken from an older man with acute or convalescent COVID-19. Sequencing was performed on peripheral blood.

CDR3: CSARGSGETQYF. CDR3 bases: TGCAGCGCCAGGGGGAGTGGGGAGACCCAGTACTTC. The chain uses TRBV29-1 and TRBJ2-5; 7 bases are shared with TRBD1. V gave up 7 bases and J gave up 5 bases; unmatched junction bases: 7. There are 12 residues in the CDR3. The germline gives CDR1 SQVTM, CDR2 ANQGSEA.